The present T cell receptor (beta chain) was sequenced within a study of OX40 agonist ivuxolimab in advanced cancers. Remarks on this clone: The target antigen is unknown.

Here immunoSEQ multiplex PCR was the method, and the copy in TCRdb shows in-frame clones only, minus some. Of tens of thousands of clones in the sample, about 86% are singletons; the top ten hold around 2.3%. The CDR3 runs to 13 residues. From germline, CDR1 is MRHNA and CDR2 SNTAGT. Trimming pared 0 bases from V and 7 bases from J, leaving 4 bases between. Study conclusions and caveats: On average, CD8+ T cells showed a greater number of expanded clones than CD4+. Relatively little clonal expansion, among the lowest observed, appeared in partial responders at 0.1-3.0 mg/kg. The antigen specificity of the peripheral T cells (those that were expanded) was not determined.

This receptor was taken from an adult with an advanced solid tumor such as melanoma, head and neck, liver or kidney cancer. The input for sequencing was CD4+ or CD8+ T cells sorted from blood, taken in a trial of the OX40 agonist ivuxolimab. The gene calls are TRBV6-4 and TRBJ1-6; no reliable D call. This CDR3 reads CASSDSRNSPLHF. The CDR3 DNA is TGTGCCAGCAGTGACTCGCGGAATTCACCCCTCCACTTT.